Listed here are 5 T cell receptor beta chains from one sample, sequenced in a study of glioma-infiltrating T cells after dendritic cell vaccination. TCRdb's table, derived via immunoSEQ multiplex PCR, lists solely in-frame clones and lacks some. The sample holds 80,000 to 100,000 clones, around 80% seen once. Sequenced material: blood, taken before dendritic cell vaccination. These receptors were obtained from a human donor with glioblastoma.

This clone was counted a few times. The chain carries TRBV7-6 and TRBJ1-1; TRBD1 agrees at 7 bases. V dropped 3 bases and J dropped 5; count of bases not matched to a gene: 0. From germline, CDR1 is SGHVS and CDR2 FNYEAQ. The CDR3 runs 12 residues. The CDR3: CASSLTGTEAFF. CDR3 DNA: TGTGCCAGCAGCTTGACAGGGACTGAAGCTTTCTTT.

V usage is TRBV11-2 and J usage is TRBJ1-2; weak D call: TRBD1 (6 bases). The CDR3 consists of 13 residues. Looked up from germline, CDR1 is SGHAT and CDR2 is FQNNGV. Trimming left V 7 bases short and J 4 bases short, with 13 bases between. The CDR3 loop reads CASTSGVFYGYTF. The CDR3 DNA reads TGTGCCAGCACTTCAGGGGTTTTCTATGGCTACACCTTC.

The chain employs TRBV6-1 and TRBJ1-1; TRBD1 aligns across 7 bases. The CDR3 is 13 amino acids. CDR1 MNHNS and CDR2 SASEGT come from the germline V gene. The junction had 3 bases not matched to a gene; V was cut back by 4 bases and J by 4 bases. The CDR3 reads CASSATGRTEAFF. CDR3 in DNA: TGTGCCAGCAGTGCGACAGGGCGCACTGAAGCTTTCTTT.

The genes are TRBV5-1 and TRBJ2-2; the match to TRBD2 covers 7 bases. This CDR3 has 16 amino acids. With 0 bases clipped from V and 4 bases from J, the junction kept 6 bases outside the gene matches. The germline gives CDR1 SGHRS, CDR2 YFSETQ. The CDR3 sequence is CASSLDLGGSTGELFF. CDR3 DNA sequence: TGCGCCAGCAGCTTGGACTTGGGGGGGTCCACCGGGGAGCTGTTTTTT.

V gene TRBV6-6 combines with J gene TRBJ2-1; TRBD2 matches at 8 bases. V lost 6 bases to trimming and J lost 0 bases; unmatched junction nucleotides: 7. There are 16 residues in the CDR3. The germline gives CDR1 MNHNY, CDR2 SVGAGI (reference sequence). CDR3 sequence: CASRFLAGSSYNEQFF. The DNA of the CDR3 is TGTGCCAGCAGGTTCTTAGCGGGGAGCTCCTACAATGAGCAGTTCTTC.